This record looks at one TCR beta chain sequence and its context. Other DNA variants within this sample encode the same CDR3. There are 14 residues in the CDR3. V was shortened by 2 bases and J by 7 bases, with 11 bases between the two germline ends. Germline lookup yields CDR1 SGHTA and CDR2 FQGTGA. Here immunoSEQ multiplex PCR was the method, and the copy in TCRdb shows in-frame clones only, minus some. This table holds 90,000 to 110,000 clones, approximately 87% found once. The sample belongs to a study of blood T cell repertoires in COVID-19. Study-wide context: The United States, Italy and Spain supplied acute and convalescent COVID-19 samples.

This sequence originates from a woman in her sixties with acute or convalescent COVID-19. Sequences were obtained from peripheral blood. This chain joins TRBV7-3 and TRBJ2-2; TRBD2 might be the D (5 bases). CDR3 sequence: CASSLDSGSGELFF. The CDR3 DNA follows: TGTGCCAGCAGCTTAGACTCGGGAAGCGGGGAGCTGTTTTTT.